The 27 T cell receptor beta chains below come from one sample, sequenced in a study of cytomegalovirus exposure and HLA in healthy donors. 60 Vbeta and 13 Jbeta primers were used in PCR. Method: immunoSEQ multiplex PCR; TCRdb's copy keeps in-frame clones and lacks some. The sample has 100,000 to 150,000 clones, roughly 80% seen once. The sample comprised PBMCs. The source of these receptors is a man aged 18 to 30 in good health and CMV-seropositive.

Comment on this clone: Other DNA sequences from this sample encode an identical CDR3 as well. The genes are TRBV4-3 and TRBJ1-5; D possibly corresponds to TRBD1 (5 bases). Trimming removed 0 bases at V and 4 bases at J, with 10 bases between. This CDR3 is 15 amino acids long. The germline V gene has CDR1 LGHNA and CDR2 YSLEER. The CDR3 nucleotides read TGCGCCAGCAGCCAAGATTCGGGGGGAAATCAGCCCCAGCATTTT. Translated, it gives CASSQDSGGNQPQHF.

CDR3 bases: TGTGCCAGCAGCGTAGGTGCCAGGGGAGACGAGCAGTACTTC. Its translation is CASSVGARGDEQYF. The chain carries TRBV9 and TRBJ2-7; maybe TRBD1 (6 bases). V was cut by 0 bases and J by 5 bases, with 12 bases left in between. The CDR3 length is 14 residues. Germline V gives CDR1 SGDLS, CDR2 YYNGEE.

The chain carries TRBV30 and TRBJ2-7; TRBD2 is a possible D gene (6 bases). Trimming took 3 bases from V and 6 from J, leaving 15 bases between them. CDR1 GTSNPN and CDR2 SVGIG come from the germline V gene (reference sequence). The CDR3 totals 13 residues. As DNA, the CDR3 is TGTGCCTGGAGCTACACGGAGGGAGCCGAGCAGTACTTC. This gives the protein CAWSYTEGAEQYF.

The chain has TRBV7-8 and TRBJ1-4; no clear D. The germline V gene encodes CDR1 SGHVS and CDR2 FQNEAQ. Trimming pared 0 bases from V and 5 bases from J, leaving 10 bases between. This CDR3 region has 15 residues. The CDR3 region is CASSLARQTNEKLFF. CDR3 bases: TGTGCCAGCAGCTTAGCGAGGCAGACGAATGAAAAACTGTTTTTT.

This sequence joins TRBV5-1 and TRBJ1-4; D uncertain. The V end was cut by 0 bases, the J end by 0 bases, with 6 bases between. The CDR3 has 15 amino acids. CDR1 is SGHRS, CDR2 YFSETQ, per germline. CDR3 nucleotides: TGCGCCAGCAGCTTGGTCGGGTCAACTAATGAAAAACTGTTTTTT. Residues: CASSLVGSTNEKLFF.

This clone was found once. The V and J genes are TRBV2 and TRBJ2-5, with D possibly TRBD2 on 6 matching bases. The CDR3 extends over 13 amino acids. The germline V gene encodes CDR1 SNHLY and CDR2 FYNNEI. Trimming stripped 7 bases from V and 1 base from J, with 10 bases between. The CDR3 reads CASTGRPQETQYF. The CDR3 DNA follows: TGTGCCAGCACAGGGAGGCCCCAAGAGACCCAGTACTTC.

The rearrangement links TRBV6-5 to TRBJ1-1; 10 positions agree with TRBD1. Germline lookup yields CDR1 MNHEY and CDR2 SVGAGI. The CDR3 sequence is 11 residues long. J lost 10 bases, V lost 5 bases, and 1 base had no gene match. CDR3 DNA sequence: TGTGCCAGCAGTGACAGGGGGCCAGCTTTCTTT. Translated: CASSDRGPAFF.

The chain has TRBV28 and TRBJ2-7, with D possibly TRBD2 on 6 matching bases. CDR3 length: 15 residues. V dropped 8 bases and J dropped 0 bases, with 17 bases sitting between them. In germline, CDR1 is MDHEN, CDR2 SYDVKM. DNA for the CDR3: TGTGCCAGCGTGCGTTCGGGGGAAAGCTCCTACGAGCAGTACTTC. This codes for CASVRSGESSYEQYF.

The chain combines TRBV19 with TRBJ2-2; the match to TRBD1 covers 7 bases. V trimming: 5 bases; J trimming: 1 base; junction bases outside the gene matches: 1. The CDR3 extends over 14 amino acids. Germline values: CDR1 LNHDA, CDR2 SQIVND (reference sequence). CDR3 nucleotides: TGTGCCAGTAGTGACAGGGTGAACACCGGGGAGCTGTTTTTT. Encoded protein: CASSDRVNTGELFF.

CDR3 nucleotides: TGTGCCAGCAGCATTTCCCTTTACAATGAGCAGTTCTTC. Amino acid sequence: CASSISLYNEQFF. The chain has TRBV14 and TRBJ2-1; unclear D gene. With 5 bases removed from V and 4 bases from J, the gap between germline ends came to 9 bases. Germline CDR1 SGHDN, CDR2 FVKESK. CDR3 length: 13 residues. Filled out from reference TRBV14 and TRBJ2-1, the complete variable domain reads EAGVTQFPSHSVIEKGQTVTLRCDPISGHDNLYWYRRVMGKEIKFLLHFVKESKQDESGMPNNRFLAERTGGTYSTLKVQPAELEDSGVYFCASSISLYNEQFFGPGTRLTVL.

This chain uses TRBV7-2 with TRBJ2-5; a weak D match, TRBD2 (6 bases). The CDR3 covers 16 residues. The V end was cut by 2 bases, the J end by 0 bases, with 13 bases between. The germline V gene has CDR1 SGHTA and CDR2 FQGNSA. The CDR3 loop reads CASSLQLALDQETQYF. CDR3 bases: TGTGCCAGCAGCTTACAACTAGCACTAGACCAAGAGACCCAGTACTTC.

This clone came up once. The J gene is TRBJ1-2, the V gene TRBV29-1, with D perhaps matching TRBD1 (6 bases). The CDR3 extends over 14 amino acids. The germline V gene has CDR1 SQVTM and CDR2 ANQGSEA. V was shortened by 1 base and J by 9 bases, with 18 bases between the two germline ends. The CDR3 DNA follows: TGCAGCGTTGAAGGCTCCAGGGGAGTGATGTGCTACACCTTC. Protein product: CSVEGSRGVMCYTF.

The CDR3 spells CASSTTGYGYTF. Here the CDR3 DNA reads TGTGCCAGCAGCACGACAGGCTATGGCTACACCTTC. The V call is TRBV5-4, the J call TRBJ1-2, with D perhaps matching TRBD1 (6 bases). V dropped 4 bases and J dropped 4 bases, with 8 bases sitting between them. The V gene's germline CDR1 is SGHNT and CDR2 YYREEE (reference sequence). The CDR3 consists of 12 residues.

The chain is built from TRBV12-5 and TRBJ2-7, with a tentative D call TRBD1 (5 bases). The CDR3 covers 15 residues. Trimming took 0 bases from V and 3 from J, leaving 12 bases between them. Germline V gene data show CDR1 as LGHNT and CDR2 as FRNRAP. The CDR3 region is CASGLVLGQDYEQYF. The CDR3 DNA reads TGTGCTAGTGGTTTGGTCCTTGGACAAGACTACGAGCAGTACTTC.

This clone was recorded once. The CDR3 loop is CASTRTSDTYEQYF. CDR3 coding DNA: TGTGCCAGTACCCGGACTAGCGATACCTACGAGCAGTACTTC. This chain links TRBV9 with TRBJ2-7; 9 nucleotides agree with TRBD2. The CDR3 has 14 residues. Germline values: CDR1 SGDLS, CDR2 YYNGEE. V lost 8 bases, J lost 2 bases, and 8 bases stayed unmatched.

This clone occurred once. This chain connects TRBV6-6 to TRBJ1-5; tentative D call: TRBD1 (6 bases). Germline assignment: CDR1 MNHNY and CDR2 SVGAGI (reference sequence). The CDR3 is 15 residues long. V lost 6 bases and J 1 base, leaving 13 bases between the germline ends. In DNA form, the CDR3 reads TGTGCCAGCAGCGCCCAGGGGTGGAGCAATCAGCCCCAGCATTTT. It codes for CASSAQGWSNQPQHF.

The J gene is TRBJ1-5, the V gene TRBV7-9; D gene unclear. V lost 1 base and J lost 4, with 8 bases in between. CDR3 length equals 14 residues. Germline CDR1 and CDR2: SEHNR and FQNEAQ (reference sequence). CDR3 sequence: CASSLGGGNQPQHF. DNA for the CDR3: TGTGCCAGCAGCTTAGGTGGCGGGAATCAGCCCCAGCATTTT.

This chain uses TRBV18 with TRBJ2-5; possibly TRBD1 for D (6 bases). Trimming removed 5 bases from V and 1 base from J, with 20 bases in between. This CDR3 has 17 amino acids. Germline CDR1 is KGHSH and CDR2 is LQKENI. The CDR3 coding sequence is TGTGCCAGCTCAGGGAGATCCCGGACAGAAGTCCAAGAGACCCAGTACTTC. Translated, it gives CASSGRSRTEVQETQYF.

In its sample, this clone was seen once. This chain connects TRBV2 to TRBJ2-7; D remains ambiguous. The germline V and J ends were trimmed by 3 bases and 7 bases, with 7 bases remaining between them. From germline, CDR1 is SNHLY and CDR2 FYNNEI. The CDR3 spans 11 residues. CDR3 nucleotides: TGTGCCAGCAGTGATCTTATTGAGCAGTACTTC. Its translation: CASSDLIEQYF.

This CDR3 is CAWSVIRGGPYEQYF. CDR3 nucleotide sequence: TGTGCCTGGAGTGTGATTCGGGGGGGCCCCTACGAGCAGTACTTC. This chain links TRBV30 with TRBJ2-7, with 8 bases that match TRBD2. The CDR3 length is 15 residues. The trim removed 0 bases at V and 2 bases at J, leaving 6 bases unmatched. Germline lookup yields CDR1 GTSNPN and CDR2 SVGIG (reference sequence).

This sequence joins TRBV10-3 and TRBJ2-7, with TRBD1 matching over 8 bases. This CDR3 has 18 amino acids. Unmatched junction bases numbered 22, after V lost 10 bases and J lost 2 bases. Germline lookup yields CDR1 ENHRY and CDR2 SYGVKD. CDR3 protein: CATQRTGTIRGDTYEQYF. The CDR3 DNA is TGTGCCACCCAACGGACAGGGACGATAAGAGGGGATACCTACGAGCAGTACTTC.

This clone was detected a few times. The CDR3, as DNA: TGTGCCAGCAGTTACGGGGGCAATGAAGCTTTCTTT. Translation gives CASSYGGNEAFF. The rearrangement links TRBV6-5 to TRBJ1-1, with a possible D match to TRBD1 (6 bases). This CDR3 spans 12 amino acids. Germline V gene lookup returns CDR1 MNHEY and CDR2 SVGAGI. V was pared by 2 bases and J by 7 bases, with 8 bases between.

The rearrangement joins TRBV7-8 to TRBJ1-1; unclear D gene. The germline V and J ends were trimmed by 6 bases and 1 base, with 21 bases remaining between them. The CDR3 spans 17 residues. CDR1 SGHVS and CDR2 FQNEAQ come from the germline V gene. The CDR3 reads CASRPPTREAPNTEAFF. CDR3 coding DNA: TGTGCCAGCAGACCGCCGACTCGGGAGGCCCCGAACACTGAAGCTTTCTTT.

V and J are TRBV20-1 and TRBJ2-3, with a possible D match to TRBD1 (6 bases). The CDR3 is 10 amino acids. The V end was cut by 8 bases, the J end by 6 bases, with 9 bases between. Germline V lookup: CDR1 DFQATT, CDR2 SNEGSKA (reference sequence). CDR3 nucleotide sequence: TGCAGTTACAGGGACGATACGCAGTATTTT. Protein product: CSYRDDTQYF.

This chain joins TRBV9 and TRBJ2-7; 11 bases fit TRBD2. From germline, CDR1 is SGDLS and CDR2 YYNGEE. The CDR3 is made up of 15 amino acids. Unmatched junction bases numbered 9, after V lost 5 bases and J lost 5 bases. The CDR3 region has the DNA TGTGCCAGCAGTACAAGACTAGCGGGAATCCACGAGCAGTACTTC. Translation: CASSTRLAGIHEQYF. The complete variable domain, with remaining parts taken from reference TRBV9 and TRBJ2-7, reads DSGVTQTPKHLITATGQRVTLRCSPRSGDLSVYWYQQSLDQGLQFLIQYYNGEERAKGNILERFSAQQFPDLHSELNLSSLELGDSALYFCASSTRLAGIHEQYFGPGTRLTVT.

This chain uses TRBV18 with TRBJ2-3, with a possible D match to TRBD2 (7 bases). V shed 3 bases and J shed 2 bases, with 15 bases lying between them. The germline V gene has CDR1 KGHSH and CDR2 LQKENI. The CDR3 length is 16 residues. The CDR3 region is CASSPRRGADTDTQYF. CDR3 DNA: TGTGCCAGCTCACCCCGACGGGGGGCCGACACAGATACGCAGTATTTT.

This clone came up once. The J gene is TRBJ2-5, the V gene TRBV7-9; possible D gene TRBD2, 6 bases. Germline assignment: CDR1 SEHNR and CDR2 FQNEAQ (reference sequence). The CDR3 loop spans 13 amino acids. Trimming cost V 1 base and J 5 bases, with 8 bases left between them. The DNA of the CDR3 is TGTGCCAGCAGCTTAGGCCTAGCGGAGACCCAGTACTTC. Its protein product is CASSLGLAETQYF.